The 8 T cell receptor beta chains in this list originate from one sample, sequenced in a study of vaccination and CD4 T cells after COVID-19 (dated by TCRdb to between 2020 and 2023). These receptors have no identified antigens. The method behind the library was PCR. Reads for this sample came from an Illumina iSeq 100. DNA from cultured CD4+ T cells was subjected to TCR sequencing with the Oncomine TCR Beta short-read assay at the Johns Hopkins FTIC core. The public sequencing data were trimmed at Q25 with fastp and processed into clonotypes with MiXCR by TCRdb, which kept only in-frame beta chains. Rows matching on CDR3 protein sequence are summarized as one entry with the most common DNA and genes. The sample data list about 4,400 distinct CDR3 sequences, and around 20% of these were observed just once. Together, the top ten hold over 14% of the sample. The sample's treatment or condition, from its label and the paper: approximately 9-day PBMC culture with coronavirus spike peptide pools or control peptides (ViraFEST assay).

Input material: CD4+ T cells from blood, cultured in vitro. These receptors were obtained from a human donor who had recovered from COVID-19.

This clonotype is judged large (0.1 to 1%). The chain has TRBV12-3 or TRBV12-4 and TRBJ2-7, with D perhaps assigned TRBD1 or TRBD2 (6 bases each). This CDR3 contains 14 residues. The V gene lost 4 bases and the J gene lost 6 bases, with 16 bases spanning the gap. The CDR3 reads CASSWGAKDGEQYF. The CDR3 DNA is TGTGCCAGCAGTTGGGGGGCAAAGGACGGCGAGCAGTACTTC.

This clonotype was seen more than once but under ten times. The V gene is TRBV28, the J gene TRBJ1-3; weak D call: TRBD1 (6 bases). Per the germline V gene, CDR1 is MDHEN and CDR2 is SYDVKM. This CDR3 comprises 14 residues. The V end was cut by 6 bases, the J end by 0 bases, with 9 bases between. CDR3 DNA sequence: TGTGCCAGCAGAGTGGACAGCTCTGGAAACACCATATATTTT. Its translation: CASRVDSSGNTIYF.

The chain combines TRBV5-1 with TRBJ1-1, with D unclear. The germline V and J ends were trimmed by 0 bases and 1 base, with 7 bases remaining between them. The CDR3 covers 14 residues. The germline V gene encodes CDR1 SGHRS and CDR2 YFSETQ. DNA for the CDR3: TGCGCCAGCAGCTTGGTAGCGGGGAACACTGAAGCTTTCTTT. Translating it yields CASSLVAGNTEAFF.

The rearrangement joins TRBV12-3 or TRBV12-4 to TRBJ2-7; TRBD2 matches at 15 bases. Unmatched junction bases numbered 7, after V lost 6 bases and J lost 4 bases. The CDR3 totals 16 residues. The CDR3 region is CASRRGLAGGIYEQYF. CDR3 sequence (DNA): TGTGCCAGCAGGCGGGGACTAGCGGGAGGCATATACGAGCAGTACTTC.

The gene calls are TRBV7-8 and TRBJ1-1; TRBD1 is a possible D gene (5 bases). The CDR3 extends over 13 amino acids. Trimming pared 6 bases from V and 1 base from J, leaving 9 bases between. Germline CDR1 is SGHVS and CDR2 is FQNEAQ. CDR3 in amino acids: CASRFQGNTEAFF. As DNA, the CDR3 is TGTGCCAGCAGATTTCAGGGGAACACTGAAGCTTTCTTT.

By share, this clonotype ranks as large (0.1 to 1%). The gene calls are TRBV20-1 and TRBJ2-3; D uncertain. V was trimmed by 7 bases and J by 2 bases, leaving 13 bases between them. The germline CDR1 and CDR2 sequences are DFQATT and SNEGSKA (reference sequence). This CDR3 is 13 amino acids long. The CDR3 here is CSVRPANTDTQYF. The CDR3 DNA reads TGCAGTGTTCGTCCGGCAAACACAGATACGCAGTATTTT.

This chain connects TRBV2 to TRBJ1-2; no firm D call. Germline CDR1 and CDR2: SNHLY and FYNNEI. This CDR3 has 13 amino acids. Trimming took 7 bases from V and 5 from J, leaving 14 bases between them. The CDR3, as DNA: TGTGCCAGCAAGGAGGTCCGAGCTTATGGCTACACCTTC. As protein: CASKEVRAYGYTF.

The rearrangement links TRBV6-5 to TRBJ2-7; D possibly corresponds to TRBD2 (5 bases). The germline CDR1 and CDR2 sequences are MNHEY and SVGAGI. V lost 2 bases to trimming and J lost 9 bases, with 14 bases between them. This CDR3 region has 13 residues. CDR3 bases: TGTGCCAGCAGTTACGCTTCTAGCTATGGGCAGTACTTC. Translation: CASSYASSYGQYF.